This T cell receptor beta chain was found in a study of cytomegalovirus exposure and HLA in healthy donors. 13 Jbeta primers and 60 Vbeta primers were used for the PCR. TCRdb's table, derived via immunoSEQ multiplex PCR, lists solely in-frame clones and lacks some. The sample has some 140,000 clones, more than 60% seen once. Remarks on this clone: At one boundary the junction diverges from the germline segment, which might be a read error.

Sequenced input: PBMCs. This receptor was obtained from a middle-aged woman in good health and CMV-seronegative.

The CDR3 reads CASSLDASGSRDTQYF. The CDR3 nucleotides are TGTGCCAGCAGCTTGGATGCTAGCGGGAGCAGAGATACGCAGTATTTT. The J gene is TRBJ2-3, the V gene TRBV5-4, with 10 bases aligning to TRBD2. CDR3 size: 16 residues. CDR1 is SGHNT and CDR2 is YYREEE in the germline V gene (reference sequence).